A selection of T cell receptor beta chains follows, all from one sample in a study of cytomegalovirus exposure and HLA in healthy donors. The method was immunoSEQ multiplex PCR; TCRdb's version includes in-frame clones alone and lacks a portion of them. The sample lists some 150,000 clones; 81% were seen once. The specimen was PBMCs. The source of these receptors is a woman in her forties or fifties in good health and CMV-seronegative. Each CDR3 is given with its conserved first and last residue. A D gene is named only where the DNA matches it firmly. Only some rows state a clone size, as once, few, many or a class for expanded clones.

v_gene	abundance	d_gene	j_gene	CDR3aa	CDR3nt
TRBV30	once	.	TRBJ2-7	CAWNSDGEQYF	TGTGCCTGGAACAGTGACGGCGAGCAGTACTTC
TRBV5-4	.	TRBD1	TRBJ1-1	CASSLRQGLGGPEAFF	TGTGCCAGCAGCTTGAGACAGGGGTTGGGCGGCCCTGAAGCTTTCTTT
TRBV27	.	.	TRBJ2-5	CASSLWQNQETQYF	TGTGCCAGCAGTTTATGGCAGAACCAAGAGACCCAGTACTTC
TRBV7-2	.	TRBD1	TRBJ1-2	CASSQGQGYRYGYTF	TGTGCCAGCAGCCAAGGACAGGGGTACCGCTATGGCTACACCTTC
TRBV5-1	.	.	TRBJ1-6	CASSPRDNSPLHF	TGCGCCAGCAGTCCCAGGGATAATTCACCCCTCCACTTT
TRBV9	.	.	TRBJ1-3	CASSVADQGLGGNTIYF	TGTGCCAGCAGCGTAGCTGACCAGGGGCTTGGAGGAAACACCATATATTTT
TRBV28	.	.	TRBJ1-1	CASSPYEGAVDTEAFF	TGTGCCAGCAGTCCATATGAGGGCGCGGTGGACACTGAAGCTTTCTTT
TRBV7-3	.	.	TRBJ2-3	CASSTRGPDTQYF	TGTGCCAGCAGCACCCGAGGGCCAGATACGCAGTATTTT
TRBV4-3	once	.	TRBJ2-7	CASSQDYGYEQYF	TGCGCCAGCAGCCAAGATTACGGTTACGAGCAGTACTTC
TRBV6-6	.	.	TRBJ1-2	CASSYARSDGYTF	TGTGCCAGCAGTTACGCCAGAAGTGATGGCTACACCTTC
TRBV19	.	.	TRBJ1-1	CASSMGRPNTEAFF	TGTGCCAGTAGTATGGGCCGACCCAACACTGAAGCTTTCTTT
TRBV7-2	.	TRBD1	TRBJ2-1	CASSLVWQGANEQFF	TGTGCCAGCAGCTTAGTTTGGCAGGGGGCCAATGAGCAGTTCTTC
TRBV2	.	TRBD2	TRBJ2-3	CATHSFAAGGGTDTQYF	TGTGCCACTCATTCTTTCGCGGCGGGAGGCGGCACAGATACGCAGTATTTT
TRBV5-1	.	.	TRBJ2-7	CASSLTAAGAYEQYF	TGCGCCAGCAGCTTGACGGCGGCAGGGGCCTACGAGCAGTACTTC
TRBV7-9	.	.	TRBJ1-4	CSSSSDLRQKFF	TGTTCCAGCAGCTCGGACTTACGCCAAAAATTTTTT
TRBV19	.	TRBD2	TRBJ2-1	CASSLYLAGGYNEQFF	TGTGCCAGTAGTTTATATCTAGCGGGGGGCTACAATGAGCAGTTCTTC
TRBV4-3	.	TRBD1	TRBJ1-2	CASSQEETGGLYGYTF	TGCGCCAGCAGCCAAGAGGAGACAGGGGGCCTCTATGGCTACACCTTC
TRBV7-2	.	.	TRBJ2-4	CASSLVPGKGNIQYF	TGTGCCAGCAGCTTAGTACCGGGGAAGGGCAACATTCAGTACTTC